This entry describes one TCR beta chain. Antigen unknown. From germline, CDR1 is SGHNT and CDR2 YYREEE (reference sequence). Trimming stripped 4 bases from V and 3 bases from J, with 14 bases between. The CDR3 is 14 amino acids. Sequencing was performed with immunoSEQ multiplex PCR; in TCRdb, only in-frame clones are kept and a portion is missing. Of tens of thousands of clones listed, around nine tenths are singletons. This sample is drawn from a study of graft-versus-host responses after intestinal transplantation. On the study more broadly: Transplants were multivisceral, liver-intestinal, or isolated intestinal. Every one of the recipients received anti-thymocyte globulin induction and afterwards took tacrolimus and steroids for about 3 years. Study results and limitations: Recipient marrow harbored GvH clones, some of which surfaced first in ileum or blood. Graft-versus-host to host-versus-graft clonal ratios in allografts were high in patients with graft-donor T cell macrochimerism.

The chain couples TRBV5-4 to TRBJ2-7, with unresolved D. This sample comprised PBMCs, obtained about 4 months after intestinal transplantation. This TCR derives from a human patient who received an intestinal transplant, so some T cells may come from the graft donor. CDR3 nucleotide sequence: TGTGCCAGCAGCCCGGGTGCCAATAACTACGAGCAGTACTTC. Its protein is CASSPGANNYEQYF.